This record looks at one TCR beta chain sequence and its context. Its antigen is currently unknown. This record belongs to a study of post-analysis software for immune sequencing data. Study summary: Relapsing-remitting, secondary progressive and progressive-relapsing forms of multiple sclerosis all featured among disease courses. General observations from the study: Normalized Chao1 diversity in multiple sclerosis patients fell significantly below that of controls. Controls had lower frequencies than patients of five or six TRBV segments, which included TRBV5-6, TRBV5-1 and TRBV20-1. When the samples were clustered directly with F measure, those that had been prepared in the same batch showed strong co-clustering.

Germline CDR1 is SQVTM and CDR2 is ANQGSEA. CDR3 length: 12 amino acids. The junction had 3 bases not matched to a gene; V was cut back by 7 bases and J by 2 bases. Prepared TCR beta cDNA libraries contained unique molecular identifiers. Each sample of about 0.95 to 11 million input T cells yielded around 500,000 cDNA molecules, so each molecule approximated one T cell. Each CDR3 protein is one row after TCRdb ran MiXCR on the PCR reads. The sample contains over 700,000 distinct CDR3 sequences, approximately 30% of which appear only once. The chain uses TRBV29-1 and TRBJ2-3, with 7 bases fitting TRBD1. What was sequenced was blood. This receptor was identified in a girl between 10 and 17 years old with multiple sclerosis. CDR3 nucleotides: TGCAGCGCGGGGACAGACACAGATACGCAGTATTTT. As protein: CSAGTDTDTQYF.